The TCR beta chain under discussion was sequenced for a study of tumor-infiltrating lymphocytes in primary liver carcinoma. Study-wide findings and caveats: Less overlap was seen in tumor-adjacent and tumor-blood pairs than in tumor region pairs. Merely about 8-25% of top clones occurred in all five tumor regions.

Germline-derived CDR1 and CDR2 are SGHKS and YYEKEE (reference sequence). V shed 4 bases, J shed 14 bases, and the junction held 18 bases outside the gene matches. This CDR3 contains 15 residues. For each extraction, RNA and DNA were obtained together from approximately 20-30 mg of unsorted bulk tissue. Synthesis of TCR beta cDNA was carried out from around 540 ng total RNA with a constant-region primer. Researchers made the TCR beta libraries by running three nested multiplex PCR rounds with slightly modified ARM-PCR. Rounds one and two of PCR, each of 10 cycles, were primed with TRBV1-TRBV30 forward primers and a C-beta reverse primer. Via MiXCR, TCRdb re-called the multiplex PCR reads, giving one row per CDR3 protein. Here the sample spans about 190,000 distinct CDR3 sequences, around four fifths being singletons. This clonotype was detected once. The antigen is unknown.

This receptor was obtained from a middle-aged man with primary liver carcinoma and hepatitis B virus infection. V gene TRBV5-5 combines with J gene TRBJ2-3; 8 bases are shared with TRBD1. Sequenced: tumor tissue from primary liver carcinoma. CDR3 protein: CASSREGQGTDMRYF. CDR3 coding DNA: TGTGCCAGCAGCAGAGAAGGACAGGGCACAGATATGCGGTATTTT.